The clone carrying this T cell receptor beta chain was picked up a small number of times. The antigen is undetermined. The entry originates in a study of blood T cells in healthy people across ages. Study-wide findings and caveats: Relative to aged donors, long-lived donors carried more naive CD4+ cells and displayed higher diversity.

Primers used in a second PCR of about 6 to 12 cycles were a sample-barcoded 5' primer and a J-beta primer mix. A 12-random-nucleotide template-switch adaptor tagged each cDNA molecule. Sequencing recovered at least 2.5 million CDR3-containing paired-end reads from each sample. TCRdb itself ran the 5' RACE reads through MiXCR, one entry per CDR3 protein. The table shows 550,000 to 750,000 distinct CDR3 sequences, with over 20% occurring only once. Trimming removed 5 bases from V and 4 bases from J; junction bases left unmatched: 20. The CDR3 extends over 18 amino acids. Germline lookup yields CDR1 DFQATT and CDR2 SNEGSKA (reference sequence).

The V and J genes are TRBV20-1 and TRBJ2-3, with 8 bases lining up with TRBD1. What was sequenced was blood. This TCR was sampled from a man between 65 and 85 years old in good health. The DNA for the CDR3 is TGCAGTGCTGGTGTCCGCTGGTCCCGCGACAGGGGCCCAGATACGCAGTATTTT. Translation: CSAGVRWSRDRGPDTQYF.